Listed below are T cell receptor beta chains from one sample, sequenced in a study of regulatory and conventional T cells in RAG deficiency. Data came from immunoSEQ multiplex PCR; TCRdb stores just in-frame clones and leaves some out. Here the sample spans roughly 28,000 clones, roughly 96% being singletons. The same specimen was also included in a second study, on regulatory T cells.

Specimen: CD25- CD4+ T cells sorted from blood. Receptors were obtained from a human donor in good health. Each CDR3 is given with its conserved first and last residue. The order of the fields is D gene, V gene, J gene, clone size, CDR3 DNA, CDR3 protein. D genes are given only for firm matches. A row's size may be missing; if present it is once, few, many or a size class.

>.|TRBV27|TRBJ2-5|.
TGTGCCAGCAGGGCCGGGGAGACCCAGTACTTC
CASRAGETQYF
>.|TRBV6-5|TRBJ1-2|.
TGTGCCAGCAGTCCCCCGGGACTGCTTAACTATGGCTACACCTTC
CASSPPGLLNYGYTF
>.|TRBV2|TRBJ2-4|once
TGTGCCAGCATTGAGACACCCCTCAAAAACATTCAGTACTTC
CASIETPLKNIQYF
>TRBD1|TRBV7-9|TRBJ1-3|.
TGTGCCAGCAGCACACAGGGGGCGGCGGGAAACACCATATATTTT
CASSTQGAAGNTIYF
>.|TRBV5-1|TRBJ2-2|.
TGCGCCAGCAGCTTGACGGGGTCGGAAACCGGGGAGCTGTTTTTT
CASSLTGSETGELFF
>.|TRBV11-3|TRBJ2-7|.
TGTGCCAGCAGCTCTCCCCTTCATGGGCAGGGCCTTACCTACGAGCAGTACTTC
CASSSPLHGQGLTYEQYF
>.|TRBV4-1|TRBJ1-6|.
TGCGCCAGCAGGAACAATAATTCACCCCTCCACTTT
CASRNNNSPLHF
>TRBD1|TRBV6-1|TRBJ1-2|.
TGTGCCAGCAGCCCAGGGGGATATGGCTACACCTTC
CASSPGGYGYTF
>TRBD1|TRBV13|TRBJ2-1|.
TGTGCCAGCACCCTCGGACAGGGAATGAACTCCTACAATGAGCAGTTCTTC
CASTLGQGMNSYNEQFF
>TRBD1|TRBV27|TRBJ1-6|.
TGTGCCAGCAGATGGACAGGCAACGGGAAAAATTCACCCCTCCACTTT
CASRWTGNGKNSPLHF
>.|TRBV2|TRBJ1-1|.
TGTGCCAGCAGTGGACAGATGAACACTGAAGCTTTCTTT
CASSGQMNTEAFF
>TRBD1|TRBV9|TRBJ2-2|.
TGTGCCAGCAGCGTTAACTTTGGACAGGGGGCGCCCCGCACCGGGGAGCTGTTTTTT
CASSVNFGQGAPRTGELFF
>.|TRBV6-5|TRBJ1-1|.
TGTGCCAGCAGTTACGAGGGCACAGGGAGGGCTGAAGCTTTCTTT
CASSYEGTGRAEAFF
>TRBD2|TRBV18|TRBJ2-5|.
TGTGCCAGCTCACCCCCAGGTATAGCGGGGGGATTACAAGAGACCCAGTACTTC
CASSPPGIAGGLQETQYF
>.|TRBV18|TRBJ1-3|.
TGTGCCAGCTCAACGATGGACAGTTCTGGAAACACCATATATTTT
CASSTMDSSGNTIYF
>.|TRBV28|TRBJ2-2|.
TGTGCCAGCAGTGGGGCGACGCACGGGGAGCTGTTTTTT
CASSGATHGELFF
>.|TRBV18|TRBJ2-3|.
TGTGCCAGCTCACCACTTGGGACTTACACAGATACGCAGTATTTT
CASSPLGTYTDTQYF
>.|TRBV25-1|TRBJ2-5|.
TGTGCCAGCAGACCCGGGACATTGGAGACCCAGTACTTC
CASRPGTLETQYF
>.|TRBV19|TRBJ2-7|.
TGTGCCAGTACCCGGGGGCCAGCGGGGACCTACGAGCAGTACTTC
CASTRGPAGTYEQYF
>TRBD1|TRBV18|TRBJ1-2|.
TGTGCCAGCTCACCACTTCCCGGGACAGGGGGGCCTAACTATGGCTACACCTTC
CASSPLPGTGGPNYGYTF
>TRBD1|TRBV5-4|TRBJ1-1|.
TGTGCCAGCAGCTTCCGGGACAGGGCCACTGAAGCTTTCTTT
CASSFRDRATEAFF
>TRBD1|TRBV5-5|TRBJ2-1|.
TGTGCCAGCAGCGGGACAGCCCGCTCCTACAATGAGCAGTTCTTC
CASSGTARSYNEQFF
>TRBD1|TRBV27|TRBJ2-3|.
TGTGCCAGCACTAGCACAGGGGGCAGGACAGATACGCAGTATTTT
CASTSTGGRTDTQYF
>.|TRBV5-1|TRBJ1-6|.
TGCGCCAGCAGCCCTTCCCAGGGGTCACCCCTCCACTTT
CASSPSQGSPLHF
>.|TRBV7-3|TRBJ2-2|.
TGTGCCAGCAGCTTAAACGCCGGGTCCCAGACGAACACCGGGGAGCTGTTTTTT
CASSLNAGSQTNTGELFF
>.|TRBV7-9|TRBJ1-2|.
TGTGCCAGCAGCTTAGACAGTAGCTATGGCTACACCTTC
CASSLDSSYGYTF
>.|TRBV29-1|TRBJ2-2|.
TGCAGCGTTGGGAGGACCGGGGAGCTGTTTTTT
CSVGRTGELFF
>TRBD2|TRBV15|TRBJ2-7|.
TGTGCCACCAGCAGAGATCTAGCGCGGGAGTACGAGCAGTACTTC
CATSRDLAREYEQYF
>TRBD2|TRBV6-1|TRBJ2-7|.
TGTGCCAGCAGATTAGCGGGACTCGGCAACGAGCAGTACTTC
CASRLAGLGNEQYF
>TRBD1|TRBV18|TRBJ2-3|.
TGTGCCAGCTCACCCTCATACGGGACAGGGGGTACAGATACGCAGTATTTT
CASSPSYGTGGTDTQYF
>TRBD2|TRBV6-5|TRBJ2-5|.
TGTGCCAGCAGTTGGACTAGCCTAGAGACCCAGTACTTC
CASSWTSLETQYF
>TRBD2|TRBV5-4|TRBJ2-3|.
TGTGCCAGCAGTCGCCAGACTAGCGGGGGGGCCAAAGATACGCAGTATTTT
CASSRQTSGGAKDTQYF
>.|TRBV4-2|TRBJ1-5|.
TGTGCCAGCAGCCAAGGGCGGAGACAGCGCTACGGTGGCAATCAGCCCCAGCATTTT
CASSQGRRQRYGGNQPQHF
>TRBD1|TRBV9|TRBJ1-2|.
TGTGCCAGCAGCCCAGGGGGGCCGCGGGTGTACGATGGCTACACCTTC
CASSPGGPRVYDGYTF
>TRBD1|TRBV25-1|TRBJ2-5|.
TGTGCCAGCAGCTGGACCTGGACAGGGGCGCTAGAGACCCAGTACTTC
CASSWTWTGALETQYF
>.|TRBV19|TRBJ1-2|.
TGTGCCAGTAGTATAGAAAGCCACAGGGACGAAGGCTACACCTTC
CASSIESHRDEGYTF
>.|TRBV14|TRBJ2-7|.
TGTGCCAGCAGCCCGTCAAAGAGGACAGCATATCAGTACTTC
CASSPSKRTAYQYF
>TRBD1|TRBV7-9|TRBJ1-1|.
TGTGCCAGCAGCTTAACAGGGGGCCACACTGAAGCTTTCTTT
CASSLTGGHTEAFF